The 9 T cell receptor beta chains below all came from one sample that was sequenced in a study of shared clonotypes between healthy human individuals (dated by TCRdb to about 2020). The method was the immunoSEQ multiplex PCR assay. Not all clones reach the TCRdb copy of this immuneACCESS table, which keeps in-frame sequences only. Checked studies attribute under half of the gap to unresolved V genes and leave the rest unexplained. This sample is represented by some 1,100,000 clones; around 78% of them were singletons. The ten largest clones represent 0.52% of the sample. Input material: memory CD4+ T cells from PBMCs. In light of the paper, this sample's cell subset or site label describes: CD45RA-negative fraction. The receptors were sampled from a man between 18 and 29 years old in good health. Some clones in this sample may be carry-over from other donors' samples.

The chain links TRBV7-8 to TRBJ2-1; D remains ambiguous. Germline V gene data show CDR1 as SGHVS and CDR2 as FQNEAQ. The CDR3 contains 16 residues. V was trimmed by 7 bases and J by 2 bases, leaving 18 bases between them. In DNA form, the CDR3 reads TGTGCCAGCACCGTTTGGGGAATGGGGACCTACAATGAGCAGTTCTTC. Protein sequence: CASTVWGMGTYNEQFF.

The rearrangement links TRBV18 to TRBJ1-3; D is possibly TRBD1 (5 bases). The CDR3 has 15 residues. CDR1 and CDR2 from the germline V gene are KGHSH and LQKENI. The V gene lost 2 bases and the J gene lost 1 base, with 9 bases spanning the gap. CDR3 region: CASSPVRGSGNTIYF. In DNA, the CDR3 is TGTGCCAGCTCACCAGTGAGGGGATCTGGAAACACCATATATTTT.

V is TRBV5-1 and J is TRBJ2-7, with 11 positions matching TRBD1. Germline CDR1 and CDR2: SGHRS and YFSETQ. The V gene end was trimmed by 4 bases and the J gene end by 6 bases; junction bases not matched to a gene: 6. CDR3 length equals 14 residues. The CDR3 protein is CASSQGQGVSEQYF. The CDR3 DNA is TGCGCCAGCAGCCAGGGACAGGGGGTAAGCGAGCAGTACTTC. Looking up the rest from reference TRBV5-1 and TRBJ2-7 gives the full variable domain: KAGVTQTPRYLIKTRGQQVTLSCSPISGHRSVSWYQQTPGQGLQFLFEYFSETQRNKGNFPGRFSGRQFSNSRSEMNVSTLELGDSALYLCASSQGQGVSEQYFGPGTRLTVT.

The gene calls are TRBV4-1 and TRBJ1-2; no reliable D call. The CDR3 consists of 13 residues. Germline V gene lookup returns CDR1 MGHRA and CDR2 YSYEKL. The germline V and J ends were trimmed by 2 bases and 4 bases, with 8 bases remaining between them. CDR3 sequence reads: CASSQSPGYGYTF. DNA of the CDR3: TGCGCCAGCAGCCAAAGCCCTGGCTATGGCTACACCTTC.

V is TRBV28 and J is TRBJ1-2; 12 positions agree with TRBD1. The CDR3 loop spans 15 amino acids. CDR1 and CDR2 from the germline V gene are MDHEN and SYDVKM. Trimming took 6 bases from V and 8 from J; bases not matched to a gene: 10. CDR3 in amino acids: CASRTRDRGPRGYTF. For the CDR3, the DNA is TGTGCCAGCAGGACACGGGACAGGGGGCCTAGAGGCTACACCTTC.

The chain has TRBV14 and TRBJ2-7; 7 positions match TRBD2. This CDR3 is 15 amino acids long. V gave up 4 bases and J gave up 1 base; unmatched junction bases: 7. The germline V gene encodes CDR1 SGHDN and CDR2 FVKESK. The DNA for the CDR3 is TGTGCCAGCAGCCCCTTGTGGGAGGGGTCCTACGAGCAGTACTTC. Encoded protein: CASSPLWEGSYEQYF.

CDR3 residues: CAWNKFRNTGELFF. The DNA for the CDR3 is TGTGCCTGGAATAAGTTCAGAAACACCGGGGAGCTGTTTTTT. The chain joins TRBV30 to TRBJ2-2; no clear D gene. This CDR3 has 14 amino acids. The V gene lost 4 bases and the J gene lost 2 bases, with 11 bases spanning the gap. Germline V lookup: CDR1 GTSNPN, CDR2 SVGIG (reference sequence).

The chain employs TRBV29-1 and TRBJ1-2, with D possibly TRBD1 on 6 matching bases. CDR3 length: 13 residues. V lost 3 bases and J 3 bases, leaving 11 bases between the germline ends. Germline lookup yields CDR1 SQVTM and CDR2 ANQGSEA. The CDR3 is CSVDGRGDYGYTF. Written as DNA, the CDR3 is TGCAGCGTTGACGGCAGGGGAGACTATGGCTACACCTTC.

CDR3 sequence reads: CASSPPQGYEQYF. DNA for the CDR3: TGCGCCAGCAGCCCCCCCCAAGGATACGAGCAGTACTTC. The chain employs TRBV4-1 and TRBJ2-7; D unresolved. CDR3 length: 13 residues. The germline V and J ends were trimmed by 4 bases and 4 bases, with 11 bases remaining between them. Germline V gene lookup returns CDR1 MGHRA and CDR2 YSYEKL.